This T cell receptor beta chain was recovered during a study of shared clonotypes between healthy human individuals (dated by TCRdb to 2018 to 2021). About the study as a whole: The cohort included three men and a couple of women between 18 and 49 years of age. Per donor, leukapheresis produced somewhere between about 0.9 and 9.5 billion PBMCs. For each donor, CD4 naive and CD4 memory were each given three plates, CD8 naive was given two plates, and CD8 memory was given one plate. The study deeply sequenced blood TCR repertoires of several healthy adults to estimate repertoire size and the extent of clonotype sharing between individuals. Different laboratories and diverse techniques were used to prepare libraries and sequence TCR repertoires, to increase sequencing depth and limit assay-specific biases.

Regarding this clone: Its specific antigen is unknown. No much larger clone is present one base from it, and per-base qualities are unavailable.

Using the deep immunoSEQ assay, TCR CDR3 regions were amplified from genomic DNA by multiplex PCR. Extracted genomic DNA from each cell subset was distributed evenly across all wells of several immunoSEQ 96-well plates, and each plate was treated as a replicate. For sorted subsets, each replicate PCR was loaded with 200 ng genomic DNA, equivalent to 30,000 to 35,000 T cell genomes. Purified libraries were measured with a Qubit 3.0 fluorometer, size-checked on a Bioanalyzer 2100, and measured again with the KAPA Library Quantification kit. Every immunoSEQ 96-well plate was sequenced on a dedicated single-read 150-cycle Illumina NextSeq 550 flow cell. On the authors' methods: The immunoSEQ output contained only junctional sequences without quality scores, so filtering could not match that applied to full-length reads. To assign V/J genes and CDR3, sequences were annotated using PyIR, a Python wrapper for IgBLAST v1.9, with IMGT germline references. Reads were removed for weak V/J assignments (E-value above 1e-6), missing CDR3, stop codons, out-of-frame junctions, or ambiguous translated residues. V3J clonotypes were defined as sequences sharing the same inferred V gene, J gene, and CDR3 amino acid sequence. The percentage overlap between two repertoires was calculated by dividing the number of shared unique clonotypes by the size of the smaller repertoire. Three approaches were used to assess repertoire richness: RTK rarefaction, the Chao1 estimator, and Recon v2.1 estimates of unobserved clonotypes. For all TCRbeta clonotypes obtained by the gDNA method from four donors, generation probabilities were computed with OLGA. This immuneACCESS table, as held by TCRdb, lists in-frame sequences with V and J called but not all clones. Of the missing ones, under half trace to an unresolved V gene in checked studies; the others have no known cause. V and J calls and clone size are given by that table; D and trimming were obtained from the DNA. The sample table contains 1.5 million to 2.5 million clones; only one count was recorded for just under 95% of them. Of the sample, 0.9% to 1.5% falls within the top ten clones.

CD8 naive samples were obtained by positive selection for CCR7 among CD45RO-negative cells, yielding a CD45RA+CCR7+ population from which TemRA cells were excluded. Donors were healthy HIV-negative adults with no recently reported acute infections or vaccinations. Every donor was a Caucasian adult living in Nashville, Tennessee, USA. Blood was collected by leukapheresis, and PBMCs were isolated by Ficoll-Histopaque density gradient centrifugation and then cryopreserved in liquid nitrogen vapor phase. Analytical flow cytometry was used to check the purity and quantity of every magnetically sorted T cell population. Genomic DNA was isolated from every sorted fraction and measured by UV absorbance on a Nanodrop 2000c. General study outcomes and caveats: Pairwise subsampling led to the expectation that sequencing depth would affect the degree of clonotype sharing among donors. Even with the large sequencing depth, rarefaction of the sorted-subset datasets indicated that sequencing was incomplete. Because the study included only a small number of donors, the genetic and exposure-history diversity represented was limited. Sampling was limited to blood, and TCR repertoires in tissue likely differ from TCR repertoires in blood. Larger estimated clonotype richness was generally found for naive subsets than for memory subsets. When several donors were compared, the shared fraction of clonotypes was roughly 5% for naive CD4, around 3.5% for naive CD8, 2% to 2.5% for memory CD4, and 0.35% to 0.4% for memory CD8. Compared with non-shared clonotypes, the clonotypes found in all four sorted-subset donors had higher generation probabilities.

CDR1 is given as MDHEN and CDR2 as SYDVKM, both from the germline V gene. Trimming at the junction amounts to 5 bases on V and 6 bases on J, and the germline ends lie 14 bases apart. The CDR3 runs 13 residues from the cysteine to the phenylalanine. The CDR3 DNA has 39 bases and is translated from base 1. Input material: naive CD8+ T cells sorted from blood. This sample's cell subset or site label indicates: CD45RA+CCR7+. The chain uses TRBV28 and TRBJ2-7; the D gene is unclear. This receptor was taken from a man aged 18-30 years in good health. Here is the DNA: TGTGCCAGCAGTCTTCCCGCGGCTGGCGAGCAGTACTTC. It translates as CASSLPAAGEQYF.